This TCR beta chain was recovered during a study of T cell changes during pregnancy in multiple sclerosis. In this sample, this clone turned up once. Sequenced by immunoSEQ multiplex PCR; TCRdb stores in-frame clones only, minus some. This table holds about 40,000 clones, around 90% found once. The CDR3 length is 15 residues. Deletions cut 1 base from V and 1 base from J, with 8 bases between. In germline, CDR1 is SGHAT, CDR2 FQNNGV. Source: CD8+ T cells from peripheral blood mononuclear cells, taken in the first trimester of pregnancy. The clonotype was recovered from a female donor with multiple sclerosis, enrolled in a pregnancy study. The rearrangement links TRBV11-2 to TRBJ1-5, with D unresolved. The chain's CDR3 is CASSLGIGSNQPQHF. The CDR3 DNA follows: TGTGCCAGCAGCTTAGGAATCGGGAGCAATCAGCCCCAGCATTTT.